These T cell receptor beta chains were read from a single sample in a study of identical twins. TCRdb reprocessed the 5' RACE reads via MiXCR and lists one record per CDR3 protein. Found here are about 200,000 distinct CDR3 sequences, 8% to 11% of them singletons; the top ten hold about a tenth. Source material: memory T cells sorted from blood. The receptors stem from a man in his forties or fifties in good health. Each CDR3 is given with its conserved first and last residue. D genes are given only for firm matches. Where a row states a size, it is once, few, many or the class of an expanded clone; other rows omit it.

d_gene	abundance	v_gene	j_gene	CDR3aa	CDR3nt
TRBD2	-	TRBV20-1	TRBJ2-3	CSARLLAGGGDTQYF	TGCAGTGCCCGATTACTAGCGGGGGGTGGAGATACGCAGTATTTT
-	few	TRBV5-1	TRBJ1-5	CASSLAVGDQPQHF	TGCGCCAGCAGCTTGGCTGTTGGGGATCAGCCCCAGCATTTT
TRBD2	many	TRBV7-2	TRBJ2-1	CASSLKAGGSYNEQFF	TGTGCCAGCAGCTTAAAGGCGGGAGGCTCCTACAATGAGCAGTTCTTC
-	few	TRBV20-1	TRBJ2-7	CSAMKGVSSYEQYF	TGCAGTGCTATGAAGGGGGTGTCCTCCTACGAGCAGTACTTC
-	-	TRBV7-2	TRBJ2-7	CASSSQNRYDEQYF	TGTGCCAGCAGCTCCCAGAACCGATACGACGAGCAGTACTTC
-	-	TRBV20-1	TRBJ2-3	CSVQAMADTQYF	TGCAGTGTTCAAGCCATGGCAGATACGCAGTATTTT
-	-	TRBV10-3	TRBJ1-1	CAIGQQNTEAFF	TGTGCCATAGGACAGCAGAACACTGAAGCTTTCTTT
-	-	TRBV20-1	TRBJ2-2	CSATTTANTGELFF	TGCAGTGCAACGACAACAGCGAACACCGGGGAGCTGTTTTTT
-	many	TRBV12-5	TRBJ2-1	CASGLVPGGDEQFF	TGTGCTAGTGGTTTGGTACCCGGCGGCGATGAGCAGTTCTTC
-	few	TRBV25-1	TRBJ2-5	CASSEISSSETQYF	TGTGCCAGCAGTGAAATCAGTAGCTCGGAGACCCAGTACTTC
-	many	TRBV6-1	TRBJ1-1	CASSVRHNTEAFF	TGTGCCAGCAGTGTTCGACATAACACTGAAGCTTTCTTT
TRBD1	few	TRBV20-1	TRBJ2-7	CSAEGTGGAYEQYF	TGCAGTGCCGAGGGGACAGGGGGGGCCTACGAGCAGTACTTC
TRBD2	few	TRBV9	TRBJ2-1	CASSARALAGGLYNEQFF	TGTGCCAGCAGCGCAAGAGCCCTAGCGGGAGGTTTGTACAATGAGCAGTTCTTC
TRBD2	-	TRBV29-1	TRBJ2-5	CSVGGLAGSMPETQYF	TGCAGCGTTGGGGGACTAGCGGGGAGTATGCCAGAGACCCAGTACTTC
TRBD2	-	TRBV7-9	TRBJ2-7	CASSFSAGGPHEQYF	TGTGCCAGCAGCTTCAGTGCGGGAGGGCCCCACGAGCAGTACTTC
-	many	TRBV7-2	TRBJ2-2	CASSLVPRTGELFF	TGTGCCAGCAGCTTAGTGCCAAGAACCGGGGAGCTGTTTTTT
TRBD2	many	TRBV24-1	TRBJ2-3	CATSDSSTSGYTDTQYF	TGTGCCACCAGTGATTCTTCGACTAGCGGGTACACAGATACGCAGTATTTT
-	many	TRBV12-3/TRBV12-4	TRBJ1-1	CASSFRQGTTEAFF	TGTGCCAGCAGTTTCCGGCAGGGGACGACTGAAGCTTTCTTT
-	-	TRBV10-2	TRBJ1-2	CASSESGRGGDYGYTF	TGCGCCAGCAGTGAGTCCGGCAGGGGTGGGGACTATGGCTACACCTTC
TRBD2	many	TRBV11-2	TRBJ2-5	CASSWTSGGGETQYF	TGTGCCAGCAGCTGGACTAGCGGGGGTGGAGAGACCCAGTACTTC
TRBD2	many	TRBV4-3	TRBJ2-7	CASSQEVVRSGRALGYEQYF	TGCGCCAGCAGCCAAGAAGTAGTCAGAAGCGGGAGGGCCCTCGGGTACGAGCAGTACTTC
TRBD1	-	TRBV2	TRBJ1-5	CASQGTDINQPQHF	TGTGCCAGCCAAGGGACAGATATCAATCAGCCCCAGCATTTT
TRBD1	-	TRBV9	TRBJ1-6	CASSVEGGESPLHF	TGTGCCAGCAGCGTAGAAGGGGGCGAATCACCCCTCCACTTT
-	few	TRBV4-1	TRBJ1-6	CASSQDVTHLISPLHF	TGCGCCAGCAGCCAAGATGTTACTCATTTAATCTCACCCCTCCACTTT
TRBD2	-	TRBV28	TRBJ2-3	CASSDGTTLDTQYF	TGTGCCAGCAGTGACGGGACTACCCTGGATACGCAGTATTTT
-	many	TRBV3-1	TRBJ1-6	CASSQERALPLHF	TGTGCCAGCAGCCAAGAGAGGGCTTTACCCCTCCACTTT
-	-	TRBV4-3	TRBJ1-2	CASSKDRYGYTF	TGCGCCAGCAGTAAGGACCGATATGGCTACACCTTC
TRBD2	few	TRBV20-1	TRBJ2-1	CSARDGGSVGNEQFF	TGCAGTGCTAGAGATGGCGGGAGTGTTGGTAATGAGCAGTTCTTC
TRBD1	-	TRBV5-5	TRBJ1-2	CASSRDRGRGYGYTF	TGTGCCAGCAGCAGAGACAGGGGGCGAGGGTATGGCTACACCTTC
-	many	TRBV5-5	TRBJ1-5	CASSLRGNQPQHF	TGTGCCAGCAGCTTGAGGGGCAATCAGCCCCAGCATTTT
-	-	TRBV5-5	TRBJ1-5	CASSLSGGQPQHF	TGTGCCAGCAGCCTCTCCGGGGGTCAGCCCCAGCATTTT
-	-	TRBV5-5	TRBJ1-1	CASSLGRDAPEAFF	TGTGCCAGCAGCTTGGGCAGGGATGCGCCTGAAGCTTTCTTT
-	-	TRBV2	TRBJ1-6	CASSDKDLRNSPLHF	TGTGCCAGCAGTGACAAGGACTTACGGAATTCACCCCTCCACTTT
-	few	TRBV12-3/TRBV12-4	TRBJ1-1	CASSPGTGSTEAFF	TGTGCCAGCAGCCCGGGAACAGGGTCGACTGAAGCTTTCTTT
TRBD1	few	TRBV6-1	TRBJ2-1	CASSVRDSLNEQFF	TGTGCCAGCAGTGTCCGGGACAGTCTCAATGAGCAGTTCTTC
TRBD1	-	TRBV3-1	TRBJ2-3	CASSHRRGRYTDTQYF	TGTGCCAGCAGCCACCGAAGGGGGCGCTATACAGATACGCAGTATTTT
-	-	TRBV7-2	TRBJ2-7	CASSLVWGDEQYF	TGTGCCAGCAGCTTAGTCTGGGGGGACGAGCAGTACTTC
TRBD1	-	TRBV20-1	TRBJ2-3	CSAGQGGLGSQYF	TGCAGTGCTGGACAGGGGGGGCTCGGTTCTCAGTATTTT
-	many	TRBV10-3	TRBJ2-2	CAIPRGVNTGELFF	TGTGCCATCCCCCGGGGCGTGAACACCGGGGAGCTGTTTTTT
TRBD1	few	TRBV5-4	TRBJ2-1	CASSLAPGQGNEQFF	TGTGCCAGCAGCTTGGCACCGGGACAGGGGAATGAGCAGTTCTTC
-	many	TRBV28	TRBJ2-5	CASQRPQETQYF	TGTGCCAGCCAAAGACCCCAAGAGACCCAGTACTTC
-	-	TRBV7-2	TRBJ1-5	CASSMGLYQPQHF	TGTGCCAGCAGCATGGGACTCTATCAGCCCCAGCATTTT
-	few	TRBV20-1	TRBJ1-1	CSAGRRGLNTEAFF	TGCAGTGCTGGACGGAGAGGGTTGAACACTGAAGCTTTCTTT
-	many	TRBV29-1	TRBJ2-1	CSVDSSYNEQFF	TGCAGCGTCGACAGCTCCTACAATGAGCAGTTCTTC
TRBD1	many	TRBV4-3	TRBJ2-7	CASSQDLGTGNYEQYF	TGCGCCAGCAGCCAAGATTTGGGGACAGGGAACTACGAGCAGTACTTC
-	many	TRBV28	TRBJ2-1	CASSFPGQSYNEQFF	TGTGCCAGCAGTTTCCCCGGGCAATCCTACAATGAGCAGTTCTTC
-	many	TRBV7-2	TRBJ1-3	CASSQTLRPGNTIYF	TGTGCCAGCAGCCAGACCCTCAGGCCTGGAAACACCATATATTTT
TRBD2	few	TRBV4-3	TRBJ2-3	CAAGGESTDTQYF	TGCGCCGCGGGGGGGGAATCCACAGATACGCAGTATTTT
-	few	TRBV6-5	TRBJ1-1	CASSYMGNTEAFF	TGTGCCAGCAGTTATATGGGGAACACTGAAGCTTTCTTT
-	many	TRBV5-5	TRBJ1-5	CASSLVESNQPQHF	TGTGCCAGCAGCTTGGTTGAAAGCAATCAGCCCCAGCATTTT
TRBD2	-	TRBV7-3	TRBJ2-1	CASSLGVEAGGPQFF	TGTGCCAGCAGCTTGGGGGTAGAAGCGGGAGGGCCCCAGTTCTTC
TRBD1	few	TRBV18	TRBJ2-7	CASSPTEGTGNIEQYF	TGTGCCAGCTCACCAACCGAGGGGACAGGAAATATCGAGCAGTACTTC
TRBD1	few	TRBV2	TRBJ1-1	CASSPQGGAFF	TGTGCCAGCAGCCCCCAGGGGGGAGCTTTCTTT
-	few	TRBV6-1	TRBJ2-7	CASSEQGSSYEQYF	TGTGCCAGCAGTGAACAGGGGAGCTCCTACGAGCAGTACTTC